This paragraph reports one T cell receptor (beta chain). Its antigen is as yet unknown. The data originate from a study of shared clonotypes between healthy human individuals. Study findings and constraints: Richness estimates generally favored naive over memory subsets.

Original data processing: ImmunoSEQ supplied junction-only sequences lacking quality scores, so filtering was different. Only in-frame clones appear in the TCRdb table, and some are missing; sequencing was by immunoSEQ multiplex PCR. Clone size and the V and J calls come from that table; the DNA yielded D and trimming. Of about 1 million clones in the sample, approximately 80% were seen once. The CDR3 is made up of 14 amino acids. Germline assignment: CDR1 SGHTA and CDR2 FQGNSA. J gave up 9 bases and V 4 bases, and 7 bases lay outside the gene matches. The chain uses TRBV7-2 and TRBJ2-1; 9 bases are a match to TRBD1. Material: memory CD4+ T cells from PBMCs. The sample's subset: CD45RA-negative fraction. The TCR sequence derives from a man between 18 and 35 years old in good health. Some clones in this sample may be carry-over from other donors' samples. CDR3 protein: CASSSGTGSFEQFF. The CDR3, as DNA: TGTGCCAGCAGCTCTGGGACAGGGTCATTTGAGCAGTTCTTC.